The rows below give T cell receptor beta chains drawn from one sample of a study of early T cells in non-severe SARS-CoV-2 infection. TCRdb recomputed calls from the 5' RACE reads with MiXCR, one row per CDR3 protein. The data show tens of thousands of distinct CDR3 sequences, about 15% seen once. The material sequenced was whole blood, taken at baseline. The receptors come from an adult who was a healthcare worker with PCR-confirmed SARS-CoV-2 infection or an uninfected control (not recorded which). The CDR3 runs from the conserved cysteine through the conserved F or W. Fields, in order: J gene, D gene, V gene, clone size, CDR3 protein, CDR3 DNA. The D gene is left open where the match is weak. A row's size may be missing; if present it is once, few, many or a size class.

TRBJ1-6	-	TRBV28	-	CASSFGYSPLHF	TGTGCCAGCAGTTTCGGTTATTCACCCCTCCACTTT
TRBJ2-5	TRBD2	TRBV29-1	-	CSVAPLAGLETQYF	TGCAGCGTCGCCCCGCTAGCGGGATTAGAGACCCAGTACTTC
TRBJ2-1	-	TRBV19	-	CASRTSSYNEQFF	TGTGCCAGCCGGACGAGCTCCTACAATGAGCAGTTCTTC
TRBJ2-2	-	TRBV6-1	few	CASSEPGYTGELFF	TGTGCCAGCAGTGAACCAGGGTACACCGGGGAGCTGTTTTTT
TRBJ2-1	TRBD2	TRBV28	many	CASSLTSGKISYNEQFF	TGTGCCAGCAGTTTGACTAGCGGGAAAATCTCCTACAATGAGCAGTTCTTC
TRBJ2-3	TRBD2	TRBV15	few	CATSRDLAGGTDTQYF	TGTGCCACCAGCAGAGATTTGGCGGGAGGCACAGATACGCAGTATTTT
TRBJ1-1	-	TRBV5-4	many	CASSLQGSTEAFF	TGTGCCAGCAGCTTGCAGGGTAGCACTGAAGCTTTCTTT
TRBJ2-1	TRBD2	TRBV7-9	-	CASSLELAEQFF	TGTGCCAGCAGCTTAGAACTAGCGGAGCAGTTCTTC
TRBJ2-7	-	TRBV7-9	-	CASSSQTSPEQYF	TGTGCCAGCAGCTCACAGACCTCGCCCGAGCAGTACTTC
TRBJ1-6	TRBD1	TRBV20-1	few	CSARALTGPDSPLHF	TGCAGTGCTAGGGCTCTGACAGGGCCGGATTCACCCCTCCACTTT
TRBJ1-1	-	TRBV9	-	CASSVLLNTEAFF	TGTGCCAGCAGCGTTCTCCTGAACACTGAAGCTTTCTTT
TRBJ2-1	-	TRBV29-1	many	CSAGRSSYEQFF	TGCAGCGCCGGACGGAGTAGCTATGAGCAGTTCTTC
TRBJ2-3	TRBD2	TRBV11-2	-	CASSTRTSGNTDTQYF	TGTGCCAGCAGCACAAGGACTAGCGGTAACACAGATACGCAGTATTTT
TRBJ1-2	-	TRBV9	few	CASSVHEGEYNYGYTF	TGTGCCAGCAGCGTTCACGAGGGGGAATATAACTATGGCTACACCTTC
TRBJ2-4	TRBD2	TRBV20-1	few	CSAEIIVAGEAKNIQYF	TGCAGTGCTGAGATTATAGTAGCGGGAGAGGCCAAAAACATTCAGTACTTC
TRBJ2-6	-	TRBV7-8	-	CASSLRQEQSGANVLTF	TGTGCCAGCAGCCTAAGACAGGAACAGTCTGGGGCCAACGTCCTGACTTTC
TRBJ1-2	TRBD1	TRBV7-2	few	CASSPRQGRLYGYTF	TGTGCCAGCAGCCCTCGACAGGGGCGGCTCTACGGCTACACCTTC
TRBJ2-6	-	TRBV15	few	CATSEGPQRLSGANVLTF	TGTGCCACCAGCGAAGGCCCACAGCGCCTTTCTGGGGCCAACGTCCTGACTTTC
TRBJ1-1	-	TRBV12-3/TRBV12-4	-	CASSPSGHTEAFF	TGTGCCAGCAGTCCCTCAGGGCACACTGAAGCTTTCTTT
TRBJ2-1	-	TRBV4-2	-	CASSPTSLSVYNEQFF	TGTGCCAGCAGTCCGACTAGTCTGTCCGTTTACAATGAGCAGTTCTTC
TRBJ2-2	TRBD2	TRBV7-3	few	CASSLTGGGDTGELFF	TGTGCCAGCAGCTTAACGGGCGGGGGAGACACCGGGGAGCTGTTTTTT
TRBJ2-5	-	TRBV15	many	CATSKRPRETQYF	TGTGCCACCAGTAAACGTCCAAGAGAGACCCAGTACTTC